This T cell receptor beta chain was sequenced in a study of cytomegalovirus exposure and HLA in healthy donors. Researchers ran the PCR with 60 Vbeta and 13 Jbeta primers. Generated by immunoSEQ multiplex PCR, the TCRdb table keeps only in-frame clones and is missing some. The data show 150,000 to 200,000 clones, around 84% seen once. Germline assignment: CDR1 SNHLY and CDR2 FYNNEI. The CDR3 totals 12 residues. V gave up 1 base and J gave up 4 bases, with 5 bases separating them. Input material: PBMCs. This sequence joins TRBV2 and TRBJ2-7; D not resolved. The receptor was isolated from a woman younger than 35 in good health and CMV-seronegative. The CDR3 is CASSEDRYEQYV. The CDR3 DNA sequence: TGTGCCAGCAGTGAAGACAGATACGAGCAGTACGTC.